This passage covers 27 T cell receptor beta chains from one sample sequenced in a study of shared clonotypes between healthy human individuals. As defined, naive CD8 cells were CD45RO-negative and positively selected for CCR7, with terminally differentiated effector memory CD45RA+ cells excluded. This table comes from immunoSEQ multiplex PCR, and its TCRdb copy is limited to in-frame clones, with some not included. The sample holds 1.5 million to 2.5 million clones, over 85% seen once. Sequenced sample: naive CD8+ T cells sorted from blood. The receptors stem from a man between 18 and 29 years old in good health.

This rearrangement joins TRBV21-1 to TRBJ2-2; the DNA was not compared with TRBD1, the D call given in the table. TRBV21-1 is labeled a pseudogene. This CDR3 spans 17 amino acids. For the CDR3, the DNA is TGTGCCAGCAGCAAACCTTCTGGCAGGGGGAACACCGGGGAGCTGTTTTTT. This sequence encodes CASSKPSGRGNTGELFF.

This clone was seen once. This chain links TRBV27 with TRBJ2-1, with a possible D match to TRBD2 (6 bases). The CDR3 totals 14 residues. V was clipped by 9 bases and J by 2 bases, with 14 bases between them. CDR1 is MNHEY, CDR2 SMNVEV, per germline (reference sequence). CDR3 in amino acids: CASCRGGAYNEQFF. The CDR3 nucleotides are TGTGCCAGTTGCCGAGGCGGGGCCTACAATGAGCAGTTCTTC.

This CDR3 reads CASSEAVGGGRYEQYF. The DNA of the CDR3 is TGTGCCAGCAGCGAGGCCGTGGGGGGAGGACGCTACGAGCAGTACTTC. This sequence joins TRBV9 and TRBJ2-7; TRBD2 might be the D (6 bases). This CDR3 region has 16 residues. Germline V CDR1 and CDR2: SGDLS, YYNGEE. Trimming took off 3 bases at V and 3 bases at J, with 19 bases between the two ends.

The gene calls are TRBV27 and TRBJ1-5; D uncertain. The CDR3 runs 11 residues. Germline CDR1 MNHEY, CDR2 SMNVEV (reference sequence). The DNA for the CDR3 is TGTGCGACGGAGAGCAATCAGCCCCAGCATTTT. Translating it yields CATESNQPQHF.

The CDR3 spells CASSDLDRVGEAFF. The CDR3 DNA is TGTGCCAGCAGTGATTTGGACAGGGTCGGGGAAGCTTTCTTT. The chain uses TRBV27 and TRBJ1-1; 8 positions match TRBD1. CDR1 MNHEY and CDR2 SMNVEV come from the germline V gene (reference sequence). Trimming took 5 bases from V and 8 from J; bases not matched to a gene: 10. The CDR3 contains 14 residues.

The V gene is TRBV7-8, the J gene TRBJ2-3; no definite D call. The CDR3 runs to 15 residues. The V gene lost 5 bases and the J gene lost 4 bases, with 16 bases spanning the gap. Looked up from germline, CDR1 is SGHVS and CDR2 is FQNEAQ. The CDR3 sequence is CASSIGPRNPDTQYF. As DNA, the CDR3 is TGTGCCAGCAGCATCGGACCCCGTAATCCAGATACGCAGTATTTT. The full variable domain, with the rest looked up from reference TRBV7-8 and TRBJ2-3, is GAGVSQSPRYKVAKRGQDVALRCDPISGHVSLFWYQQALGQGPEFLTYFQNEAQLDKSGLPSDRFFAERPEGSVSTLKIQRTQQEDSAVYLCASSIGPRNPDTQYFGPGTRLTVL.

The chain uses TRBV5-1 and TRBJ1-2, with 9 positions matching TRBD1. CDR3 length: 17 amino acids. Germline CDR1 SGHRS, CDR2 YFSETQ. The J segment lost 4 bases and the V segment lost 1 base, leaving 11 bases of the junction unmatched. The CDR3, as DNA: TGCGCCAGCAGCTTGCTCGGGACAGGGCAAGACCTCTATGGCTACACCTTC. Residues: CASSLLGTGQDLYGYTF.

CDR3: CASSEMWESAYNEQFF. The CDR3 nucleotides read TGTGCCAGTAGTGAGATGTGGGAGAGCGCCTACAATGAGCAGTTCTTC. V is TRBV19 and J is TRBJ2-1; D possibly corresponds to TRBD2 (5 bases). Per germline, CDR1 LNHDA and CDR2 SQIVND (reference sequence). The CDR3 is 16 amino acids. V lost 5 bases to trimming and J lost 2 bases, with 16 bases between them.

The chain recombines TRBV6-6 with TRBJ2-7; TRBD2 matches at 7 bases. CDR1 is MNHNY and CDR2 is SVGAGI in the germline V gene (reference sequence). The CDR3 sequence is 13 residues long. V trimming: 10 bases; J trimming: 2 bases; junction bases outside the gene matches: 8. The CDR3 bases are TGTGCCACCGGGGGGACGGCCGCCTACGAGCAGTACTTC. Amino acids: CATGGTAAYEQYF.

This chain uses TRBV5-1 with TRBJ1-1, with D unresolved. Trimming took off 5 bases at V and 6 bases at J, with 17 bases between the two ends. Per the germline V gene, CDR1 is SGHRS and CDR2 is YFSETQ. This CDR3 contains 14 residues. In nucleotides, the CDR3 is TGCGCCAGCAGTTTATCCGGAGGTATGTCTGAAGCTTTCTTT. It codes for CASSLSGGMSEAFF. Variable domain in full (rest from reference TRBV5-1 and TRBJ1-1): KAGVTQTPRYLIKTRGQQVTLSCSPISGHRSVSWYQQTPGQGLQFLFEYFSETQRNKGNFPGRFSGRQFSNSRSEMNVSTLELGDSALYLCASSLSGGMSEAFFGQGTRLTVV.

The chain uses TRBV27 and TRBJ1-1; D unresolved. The CDR3 length is 13 residues. The germline CDR1 and CDR2 sequences are MNHEY and SMNVEV (reference sequence). V was trimmed by 6 bases and J by 4 bases, leaving 12 bases between them. CDR3 sequence reads: CASRGSGSTEAFF. The CDR3 nucleotides read TGTGCCAGCAGGGGCTCAGGCAGCACTGAAGCTTTCTTT.

This chain connects TRBV28 to TRBJ2-5, with D hard to call. The J call could be wrong; TRBJ2-7 is a better fit for the DNA end. The CDR3 consists of 13 residues. Germline-derived CDR1 and CDR2 are MDHEN and SYDVKM. CDR3 amino acids: CASSLDGSYEQYF. The CDR3 DNA is TGTGCCAGCAGCCTGGACGGTTCCTACGAGCAGTACTTC.

CDR3 in amino acids: CASSPTGQGAAQPQHF. In nucleotides, the CDR3 is TGCGCCAGCAGCCCCACCGGGCAGGGGGCCGCTCAGCCCCAGCATTTT. The J gene is TRBJ1-5, the V gene TRBV4-1; 8 bases match TRBD1. The CDR3 covers 16 residues. Trimming cost V 4 bases and J 6 bases; bases outside gene matches: 11. The V gene's germline CDR1 is MGHRA and CDR2 YSYEKL.

The chain has TRBV13 and TRBJ2-7; tentatively, D is TRBD1 (5 bases). Germline V gene data show CDR1 as PRHDT and CDR2 as FYEKMQ (reference sequence). The V and J ends lost 5 bases and 7 bases respectively, with 21 bases between them. The CDR3 is 15 amino acids. CDR3: CASSPSPSAPGEQYF. CDR3 bases: TGTGCCAGCAGCCCCAGCCCGAGCGCCCCAGGGGAGCAGTACTTC.

The chain couples TRBV10-2 to TRBJ1-6, with 8 bases fitting TRBD1. Trimming took 6 bases from V and 10 from J; bases not matched to a gene: 11. CDR1 is WSHSY and CDR2 is SAAADI in the germline V gene. This CDR3 is built from 15 residues. CDR3 nucleotide sequence: TGCGCCAGCAGCGACGGGACAGGCGGGGAATCACCCCTCCACTTT. Its protein is CASSDGTGGESPLHF.

The V gene is TRBV10-2, the J gene TRBJ2-1, with D unresolved. CDR1 is WSHSY and CDR2 is SAAADI in the germline V gene. The CDR3 sequence is 14 residues long. V was clipped by 3 bases and J by 7 bases, with 13 bases between them. The CDR3 DNA is TGCGCCAGCAGTGACCCCCGGGTTTTGAATGAGCAGTTCTTC. It is translated as CASSDPRVLNEQFF.

The chain links TRBV4-1 to TRBJ1-2; 12 bases are a match to TRBD1. The germline CDR1 and CDR2 sequences are MGHRA and YSYEKL. V lost 0 bases, J lost 3 bases, and 5 bases stayed unmatched. CDR3 length: 17 residues. For the CDR3, the DNA is TGCGCCAGCAGCCAAGATGGGACAGGGGGCGCCCACTATGGCTACACCTTC. Encoded protein: CASSQDGTGGAHYGYTF.

The chain is built from TRBV28 and TRBJ2-1; D is unclear. The CDR3 has 13 amino acids. CDR1 MDHEN and CDR2 SYDVKM come from the germline V gene. V lost 3 bases, J lost 3 bases, and 6 bases lay in between. CDR3 in amino acids: CASSFPDYNEQFF. The CDR3 DNA sequence: TGTGCCAGCAGTTTCCCGGACTACAATGAGCAGTTCTTC.

This clone was seen once. The CDR3 spells CASSQWGEKLFF. Written as DNA, the CDR3 is TGTGCCAGCAGCCAATGGGGGGAAAAACTGTTTTTT. This chain joins TRBV7-2 and TRBJ1-4; TRBD1 might be the D (5 bases). Germline CDR1 is SGHTA and CDR2 is FQGNSA. V was clipped by 5 bases and J by 8 bases, with 9 bases between them. This CDR3 is built from 12 residues.

V is TRBV2 and J is TRBJ2-7, with 10 bases matching TRBD2. After removal of 5 bases from V and 2 bases from J, the junction contained 12 bases not matched to a gene. CDR1 is SNHLY, CDR2 FYNNEI, per germline. The CDR3 contains 17 residues. Written as DNA, the CDR3 is TGTGCCAGCAGTCCAGTTCCACTAGCGGGATACCCCTACGAGCAGTACTTC. Its protein is CASSPVPLAGYPYEQYF.

The chain couples TRBV30 to TRBJ2-3, with TRBD2 matching 10 bases. In germline, CDR1 is GTSNPN, CDR2 SVGIG (reference sequence). This CDR3 is 12 amino acids long. Trimming removed 0 bases from V and 13 bases from J; junction bases left unmatched: 4. The CDR3 coding sequence is TGTGCCTGGAGTGTAAGCGGGAGGGATGAGTATTTT. Encoded protein: CAWSVSGRDEYF.

V and J are TRBV6-5 and TRBJ1-1; D is uncertain. This CDR3 has 13 residues. V lost 5 bases and J 1 base, leaving 8 bases between the germline ends. The germline CDR1 and CDR2 sequences are MNHEY and SVGAGI. The CDR3 coding sequence is TGTGCCAGCAGTCGCCCAGAGAACACTGAAGCTTTCTTT. Amino acids: CASSRPENTEAFF.

This chain uses TRBV4-3 with TRBJ2-3; tentatively, D is TRBD2 (5 bases). Germline V gives CDR1 LGHNA, CDR2 YSLEER. The germline V and J ends were trimmed by 0 bases and 6 bases, with 13 bases remaining between them. The CDR3 totals 15 residues. CDR3 nucleotide sequence: TGCGCCAGCAGCCAAGATTTTGCTAGCTTGGATACGCAGTATTTT. It specifies CASSQDFASLDTQYF.

The chain links TRBV2 to TRBJ2-1, with D hard to call. The CDR3 length is 11 residues. With 8 bases removed from V and 1 base from J, the gap between germline ends came to 3 bases. CDR1 is SNHLY, CDR2 FYNNEI, per germline. The DNA of the CDR3 is TGTGCCAGCCCATCCTACAATGAGCAGTTCTTC. Protein: CASPSYNEQFF.

This chain uses TRBV7-6 with TRBJ2-1; D tentatively reads TRBD1 or TRBD2 (5 bases each). Germline V CDR1 and CDR2: SGHVS, FNYEAQ. The germline V and J ends were trimmed by 5 bases and 7 bases, with 18 bases remaining between them. The CDR3 totals 15 residues. The CDR3 DNA reads TGTGCCAGCAGCCGTTATGAAGGGGACGGGAATGAGCAGTTCTTC. Translated: CASSRYEGDGNEQFF.

The chain joins TRBV10-3 to TRBJ2-7, with 10 bases identical to TRBD1. The trim removed 3 bases at V and 4 bases at J, leaving 3 bases unmatched. The CDR3 totals 14 residues. Looked up from germline, CDR1 is ENHRY and CDR2 is SYGVKD. CDR3 loop: CAISDDRGLYEQYF. The CDR3 region has the DNA TGTGCCATCAGTGACGACAGGGGGCTATACGAGCAGTACTTC.

This clone appeared a single time. The chain couples TRBV6-1 to TRBJ2-7; D is tentatively TRBD1 or TRBD2 (5 bases each). This CDR3 contains 15 residues. With 6 bases removed from V and 0 bases from J, the gap between germline ends came to 15 bases. Germline V gives CDR1 MNHNS, CDR2 SASEGT. CDR3 protein: CASRLGTPNSYEQYF. CDR3 bases: TGTGCCAGCAGACTCGGGACCCCGAACTCCTACGAGCAGTACTTC.